Listed below are T cell receptor beta chains from one sample, sequenced in a study of CD8 T cells in Susac syndrome. Using its own MiXCR run on the immunoSEQ multiplex PCR reads, TCRdb lists one record per CDR3 protein. The repertoire consists of tens of thousands of distinct CDR3 sequences, with 85% to 95% occurring once and the leading ten covering more than 0.13%. The sequenced material came from CD4+ T cells from PBMCs. Every receptor here comes from a human donor with Susac syndrome. Both conserved end residues are part of each CDR3. A D gene is named only where the DNA matches it firmly. Only part of the rows carry a size: once, few, many, or a class if the clone is expanded.

abundance	v_gene	j_gene	d_gene	CDR3nt	CDR3aa
.	TRBV6-5	TRBJ2-3	.	TGTGCCAGCAGTTACTCGGGGGCGCGCACAGATACGCAGTATTTT	CASSYSGARTDTQYF
.	TRBV6-5	TRBJ1-5	.	TGTGCCAGCAGCCCGATTGCCACACAGCCCCAGCATTTT	CASSPIATQPQHF
.	TRBV27	TRBJ2-7	.	TGTGCCAGCAGTTTGTATTCGGGTAGCGGTGAGCAGTACTTC	CASSLYSGSGEQYF
.	TRBV9	TRBJ1-1	.	TGTGCCAGCAGCGTAGAGGGCAGCTTGAACACTGAAGCTTTCTTT	CASSVEGSLNTEAFF
once	TRBV6-7	TRBJ1-4	.	TGTGCCAGCCCCTCCGGCGGAAGGGAAAAACTGTTTTTT	CASPSGGREKLFF
.	TRBV5-1	TRBJ2-7	.	TGCGCCAGCAGCTTGGCTGGCCTTCCCAGCGAGCAGTACTTC	CASSLAGLPSEQYF
once	TRBV30	TRBJ2-3	.	TGTGCCTGGAGCGTCCAGATGGATACGCAGTATTTT	CAWSVQMDTQYF
.	TRBV28	TRBJ1-2	TRBD1	TGTGCCAGCAGTCCCACGGGGACAGGGGGGGGCTATGGCTACACCTTC	CASSPTGTGGGYGYTF
once	TRBV11-2	TRBJ1-6	.	TGTGCCAGCAGCTGGACAGTTTCTAATTCACCCCTCCACTTT	CASSWTVSNSPLHF
.	TRBV29-1	TRBJ2-1	.	TGCAGCGTTCCAGGGTGGGGGCCCTACAATGAGCAGTTCTTC	CSVPGWGPYNEQFF
once	TRBV5-1	TRBJ2-5	.	TGCGCCAGCAGTTTCGTAACAGGACCCCAAGAGACCCAGTACTTC	CASSFVTGPQETQYF
.	TRBV14	TRBJ2-3	TRBD1	TGTGCCAGCAGACTTACAGGGGGTTCTCGGGATACGCAGTATTTT	CASRLTGGSRDTQYF
.	TRBV28	TRBJ1-5	TRBD1	TGTGCCAGCAGTCTACCCCAGAGGGGGCGTCAGCCCCAGCATTTT	CASSLPQRGRQPQHF
.	TRBV11-2	TRBJ2-7	TRBD2	TGTGCCAGCAGCTTCGGACTAGCGGGGGGTGAACTCGAGCAGTACTTC	CASSFGLAGGELEQYF
.	TRBV12-3/TRBV12-4	TRBJ1-2	.	TGTGCCAGCAGTTTGGGGGGCGCGGAATATGGCTACACCTTC	CASSLGGAEYGYTF
.	TRBV28	TRBJ2-1	TRBD1	TGTGCCAGCAGTCAGCCGGGACAGGGGGGGAATGAGCAGTTCTTC	CASSQPGQGGNEQFF
.	TRBV12-3/TRBV12-4	TRBJ1-1	TRBD1	TGTGCCACCCACTCAGGGGGCGCGGGTTCGTACACTGAAGCTTTCTTT	CATHSGGAGSYTEAFF
.	TRBV29-1	TRBJ1-1	.	TGCAGCGTTGAGAACCGGGCCAGTGGGACTGAAGCTTTCTTT	CSVENRASGTEAFF
.	TRBV28	TRBJ1-1	.	TGTGCCAGCAGCCCGTTGGGTAGAAGAGAAGCTTTCTTT	CASSPLGRREAFF
.	TRBV3-1	TRBJ1-1	.	TGTGCCAGCAGCCAAAGGAGGCAGAACACTGAAGCTTTCTTT	CASSQRRQNTEAFF
.	TRBV6-1	TRBJ1-5	.	TGTGCCAGCAGTGACCCTCAGGGATTTTTGAGCAATCAGCCCCAGCATTTT	CASSDPQGFLSNQPQHF
.	TRBV29-1	TRBJ2-3	.	TGCAGCGCCTCGCTGGAGCGAGCGGATACGCAGTATTTT	CSASLERADTQYF
.	TRBV7-2	TRBJ2-3	.	TGTGCCAGCAGCTCAGGGAGTCAGGTATCAGATACGCAGTATTTT	CASSSGSQVSDTQYF
.	TRBV2	TRBJ2-4	.	TGTGCCAGCTGTCAGGTGGTAGACATTCAGTACTTC	CASCQVVDIQYF
.	TRBV6-5	TRBJ2-7	TRBD1	TGTGCCAGCAGCCGGGACAGGGTCTCCTACGAGCAGTACTTC	CASSRDRVSYEQYF
.	TRBV7-8	TRBJ2-3	.	TGTGCCAGCAGCTTACGAGGAACGGGCACAGATACGCAGTATTTT	CASSLRGTGTDTQYF
.	TRBV15	TRBJ2-3	TRBD2	TGTGCCACCAGCAGAGGACTAGCACCTAGCACAGATACGCAGTATTTT	CATSRGLAPSTDTQYF